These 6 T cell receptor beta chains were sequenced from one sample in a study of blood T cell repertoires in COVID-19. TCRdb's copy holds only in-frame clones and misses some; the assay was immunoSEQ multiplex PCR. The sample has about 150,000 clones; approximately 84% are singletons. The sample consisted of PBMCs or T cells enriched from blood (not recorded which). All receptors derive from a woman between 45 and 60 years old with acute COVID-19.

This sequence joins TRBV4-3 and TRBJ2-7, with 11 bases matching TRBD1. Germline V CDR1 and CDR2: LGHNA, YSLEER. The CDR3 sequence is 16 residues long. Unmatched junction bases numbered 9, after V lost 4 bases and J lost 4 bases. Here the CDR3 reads CASSRTGTGGGYEQYF. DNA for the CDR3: TGCGCCAGCAGCCGAACCGGGACAGGGGGTGGGTACGAGCAGTACTTC.

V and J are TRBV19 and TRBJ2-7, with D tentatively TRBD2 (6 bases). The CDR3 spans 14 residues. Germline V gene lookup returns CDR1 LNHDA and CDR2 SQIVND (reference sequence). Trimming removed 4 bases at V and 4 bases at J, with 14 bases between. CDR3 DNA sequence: TGTGCCAGTAGTACGCGGACTACCCGATACGAGCAGTACTTC. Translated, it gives CASSTRTTRYEQYF. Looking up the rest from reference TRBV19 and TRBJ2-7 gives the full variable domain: DGGITQSPKYLFRKEGQNVTLSCEQNLNHDAMYWYRQDPGQGLRLIYYSQIVNDFQKGDIAEGYSVSREKKESFPLTVTSAQKNPTAFYLCASSTRTTRYEQYFGPGTRLTVT.

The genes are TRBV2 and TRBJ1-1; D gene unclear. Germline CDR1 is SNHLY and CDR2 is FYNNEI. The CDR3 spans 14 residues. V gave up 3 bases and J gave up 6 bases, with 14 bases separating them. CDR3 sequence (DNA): TGTGCCAGCAGTGAGGGCTTGCTCTTGGCTGAAGCTTTCTTT. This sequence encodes CASSEGLLLAEAFF. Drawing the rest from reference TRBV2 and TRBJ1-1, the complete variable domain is EPEVTQTPSHQVTQMGQEVILRCVPISNHLYFYWYRQILGQKVEFLVSFYNNEISEKSEIFDDQFSVERPDGSNFTLKIRSTKLEDSAMYFCASSEGLLLAEAFFGQGTRLTVV.

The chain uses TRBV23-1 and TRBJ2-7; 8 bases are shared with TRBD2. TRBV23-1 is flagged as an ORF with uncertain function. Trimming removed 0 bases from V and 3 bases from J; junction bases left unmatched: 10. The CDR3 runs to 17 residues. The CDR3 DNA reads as TGCGCCAGCAGTCAATCGTCGGCGGGAGGAAGGAACTACGAGCAGTACTTC. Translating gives CASSQSSAGGRNYEQYF.

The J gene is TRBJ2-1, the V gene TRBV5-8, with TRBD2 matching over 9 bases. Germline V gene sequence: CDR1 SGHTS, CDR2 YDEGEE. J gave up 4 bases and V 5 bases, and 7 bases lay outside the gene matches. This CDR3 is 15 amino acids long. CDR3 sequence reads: CASSMLAGSYNEQFF. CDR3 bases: TGTGCCAGCAGTATGCTAGCGGGATCATACAATGAGCAGTTCTTC.

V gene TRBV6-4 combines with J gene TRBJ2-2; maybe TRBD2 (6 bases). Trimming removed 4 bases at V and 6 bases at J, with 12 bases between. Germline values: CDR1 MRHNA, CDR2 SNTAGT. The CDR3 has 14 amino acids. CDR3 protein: CASSGGSGSGELFF. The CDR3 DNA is TGTGCCAGCAGTGGGGGTAGCGGCTCCGGGGAGCTGTTTTTT.